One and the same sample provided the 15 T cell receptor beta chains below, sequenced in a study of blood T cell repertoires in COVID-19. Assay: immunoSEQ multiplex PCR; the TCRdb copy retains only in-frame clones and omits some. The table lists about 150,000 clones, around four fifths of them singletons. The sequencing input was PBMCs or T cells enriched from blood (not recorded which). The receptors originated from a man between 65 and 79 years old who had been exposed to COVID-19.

The CDR3 loop is CATGTSGRDSVTDTQYF. CDR3 DNA sequence: TGTGCCACCGGGACTAGCGGGAGGGATAGCGTGACAGATACGCAGTATTTT. V is TRBV10-3 and J is TRBJ2-3, with 16 bases aligning to TRBD2. The germline V gene has CDR1 ENHRY and CDR2 SYGVKD. This CDR3 spans 17 amino acids. With 10 bases clipped from V and 3 bases from J, the junction kept 10 bases outside the gene matches.

The CDR3 sequence is CAKRTSLRGSYNEQFF. Here the CDR3 DNA reads TGTGCCAAGCGCACTAGTCTTCGAGGCTCCTACAATGAGCAGTTCTTC. The chain has TRBV5-7 and TRBJ2-1, with a possible D match to TRBD2 (5 bases). TRBV5-7 is assigned to the ORF class and has an uncertain function. The CDR3 has 16 residues. Trimming removed 9 bases at V and 0 bases at J, with 19 bases between.

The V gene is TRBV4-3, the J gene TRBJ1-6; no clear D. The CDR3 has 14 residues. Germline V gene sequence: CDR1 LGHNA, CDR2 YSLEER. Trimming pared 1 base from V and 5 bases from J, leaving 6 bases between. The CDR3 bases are TGCGCCAGCAGCCAAGTTCAGAATAATTCACCCCTCCACTTT. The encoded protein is CASSQVQNNSPLHF.

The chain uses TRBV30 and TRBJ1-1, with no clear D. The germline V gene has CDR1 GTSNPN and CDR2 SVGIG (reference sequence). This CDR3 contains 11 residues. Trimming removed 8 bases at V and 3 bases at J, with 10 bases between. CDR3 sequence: CASSRDTEAFF. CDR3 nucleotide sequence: TGTGCCAGCTCCCGGGACACTGAAGCTTTCTTT.

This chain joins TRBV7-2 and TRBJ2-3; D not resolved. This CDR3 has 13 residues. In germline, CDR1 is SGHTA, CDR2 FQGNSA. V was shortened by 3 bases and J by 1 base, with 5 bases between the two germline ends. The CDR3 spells CASSFPGTDTQYF. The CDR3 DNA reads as TGTGCCAGCAGCTTCCCGGGCACAGATACGCAGTATTTT.

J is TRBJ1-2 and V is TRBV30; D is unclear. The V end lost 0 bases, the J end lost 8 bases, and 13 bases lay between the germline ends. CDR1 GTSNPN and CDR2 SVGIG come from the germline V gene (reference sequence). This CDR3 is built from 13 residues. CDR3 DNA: TGTGCCTGGAGTGTACTTATTGGCGGCGGCTACACCTTC. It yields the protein CAWSVLIGGGYTF. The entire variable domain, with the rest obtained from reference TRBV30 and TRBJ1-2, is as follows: SQTIHQWPATLVQPVGSPLSLECTVEGTSNPNLYWYRQAAGRGLQLLFYSVGIGQISSEVPQNLSASRPQDRQFILSSKKLLLSDSGFYLCAWSVLIGGGYTFGSGTRLTVV.

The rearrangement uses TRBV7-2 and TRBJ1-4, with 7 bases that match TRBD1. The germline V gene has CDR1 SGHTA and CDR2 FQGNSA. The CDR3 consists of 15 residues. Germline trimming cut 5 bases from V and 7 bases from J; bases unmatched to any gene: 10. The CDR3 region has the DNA TGTGCCAGCAGCCCCCAGACAGGGCAGTCTGAAAAACTGTTTTTT. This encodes CASSPQTGQSEKLFF.

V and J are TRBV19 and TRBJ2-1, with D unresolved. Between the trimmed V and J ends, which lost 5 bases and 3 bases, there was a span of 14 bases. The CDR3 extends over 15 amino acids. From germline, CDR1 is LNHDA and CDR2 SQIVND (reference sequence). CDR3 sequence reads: CASSYHSKNYNEQFF. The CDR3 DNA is TGTGCCAGTAGTTACCACAGCAAAAACTACAATGAGCAGTTCTTC.

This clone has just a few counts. In nucleotides, the CDR3 is TGTGCCTGGAGTGCAGGGGGAGTGCAGGGCTACACCTTC. Translation gives CAWSAGGVQGYTF. The rearrangement links TRBV30 to TRBJ1-2; TRBD1 matches 7 bases. The germline gives CDR1 GTSNPN, CDR2 SVGIG (reference sequence). Trimming removed 1 base from V and 8 bases from J; junction bases left unmatched: 7. The CDR3 has 13 amino acids.

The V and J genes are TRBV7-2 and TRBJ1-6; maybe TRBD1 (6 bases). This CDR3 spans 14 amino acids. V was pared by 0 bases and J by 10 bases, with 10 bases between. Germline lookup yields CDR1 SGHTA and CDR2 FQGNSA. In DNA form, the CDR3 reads TGTGCCAGCAGCTTAGCGACCAGGGGATCACCCCTCCACTTT. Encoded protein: CASSLATRGSPLHF.

DNA for the CDR3: TGTGCCTCTAACGCGGGAGGCCACTACAATGAGCAGTTCTTC. Its translation is CASNAGGHYNEQFF. The rearrangement joins TRBV15 to TRBJ2-1; 8 bases map to TRBD2. The CDR3 is 14 residues long. Germline trimming cut 11 bases from V and 3 bases from J; bases unmatched to any gene: 9. Germline V gene lookup returns CDR1 LNHNV and CDR2 YYDKDF (reference sequence).

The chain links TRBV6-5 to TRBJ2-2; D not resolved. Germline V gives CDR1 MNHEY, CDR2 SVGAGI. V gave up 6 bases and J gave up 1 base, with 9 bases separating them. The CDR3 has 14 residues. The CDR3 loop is CASRRAGNTGELFF. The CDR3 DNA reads TGTGCCAGCAGAAGAGCAGGGAACACCGGGGAGCTGTTTTTT.

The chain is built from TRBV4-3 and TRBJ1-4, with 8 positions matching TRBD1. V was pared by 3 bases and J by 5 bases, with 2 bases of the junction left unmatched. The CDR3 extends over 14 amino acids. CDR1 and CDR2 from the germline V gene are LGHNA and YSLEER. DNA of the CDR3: TGCGCCAGCAGCCAGGGACAGGTGAATGAAAAACTGTTTTTT. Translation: CASSQGQVNEKLFF.

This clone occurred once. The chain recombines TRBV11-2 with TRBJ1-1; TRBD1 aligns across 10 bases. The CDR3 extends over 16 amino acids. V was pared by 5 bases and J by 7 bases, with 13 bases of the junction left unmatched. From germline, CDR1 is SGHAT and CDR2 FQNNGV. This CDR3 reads CASSPLTGGASLEAFF. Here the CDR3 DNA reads TGTGCCAGCAGCCCGTTGACAGGGGGCGCTTCCCTTGAAGCTTTCTTT.

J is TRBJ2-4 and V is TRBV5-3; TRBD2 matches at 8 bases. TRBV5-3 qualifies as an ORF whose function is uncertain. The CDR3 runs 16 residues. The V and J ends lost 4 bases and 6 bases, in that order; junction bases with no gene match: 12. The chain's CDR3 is CARSPEGVAGLNIQYF. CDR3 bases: TGTGCCAGAAGCCCGGAGGGGGTAGCGGGGTTAAACATTCAGTACTTC.